Each of the 18 T cell receptor beta chains below was sequenced from the same sample in a study of CD4 T cells in relation to SARS-CoV-2 and coronaviruses. Sequencing used immunoSEQ multiplex PCR; TCRdb keeps in-frame clones, though not all of them. The sample carries approximately 37,000 clones, approximately 85% recorded once. The sequenced material came from memory CD4+ T cells from PBMCs. The receptors stem from an adult with COVID-19.

The CDR3 here is CASSSIVSGNTIYF. The CDR3 region has the DNA TGTGCCAGCAGCTCCATCGTCTCTGGAAACACCATATATTTT. This rearrangement joins TRBV7-9 to TRBJ1-3, with D unclear. Trimming cost V 4 bases and J 0 bases, with 7 bases left between them. Per the germline V gene, CDR1 is SEHNR and CDR2 is FQNEAQ (reference sequence). The CDR3 contains 14 residues.

The rearrangement uses TRBV10-3 and TRBJ1-4; a possible D gene is TRBD1 (6 bases). Trimming stripped 3 bases from V and 5 bases from J, with 13 bases between. The CDR3 consists of 15 residues. Germline V gives CDR1 ENHRY, CDR2 SYGVKD. The CDR3 region is CAISDGRGKNEKLFF. The CDR3 bases are TGTGCCATCAGTGATGGGAGGGGGAAGAATGAAAAACTGTTTTTT.

The chain employs TRBV28 and TRBJ1-5; D ambiguous. The CDR3 runs to 17 residues. Germline V gene lookup returns CDR1 MDHEN and CDR2 SYDVKM. Trimming took 5 bases from V and 2 from J, leaving 19 bases between them. The CDR3 reads CASSPRAGSVGNQPQHF. CDR3 nucleotide sequence: TGTGCCAGCAGTCCTAGAGCCGGGAGTGTGGGCAATCAGCCCCAGCATTTT.

The chain couples TRBV10-3 to TRBJ1-4, with D unresolved. Per germline, CDR1 ENHRY and CDR2 SYGVKD. CDR3 size: 14 residues. Trimming removed 7 bases from V and 2 bases from J, with 11 bases in between. In DNA form, the CDR3 reads TGTGCCATCAACGGCGGTGGCACTAATGAAAAACTGTTTTTT. Its translation is CAINGGGTNEKLFF.

This clone has a single count. This chain joins TRBV18 and TRBJ2-3; D may be TRBD2 (6 bases). The CDR3 totals 16 residues. CDR1 KGHSH and CDR2 LQKENI come from the germline V gene. Trimming removed 5 bases from V and 0 bases from J, with 15 bases in between. The CDR3 coding sequence is TGTGCCAGCTCAGTCTATGGGAGCGGGAGCACAGATACGCAGTATTTT. Encoded protein: CASSVYGSGSTDTQYF.

The rearrangement uses TRBV24-1 and TRBJ2-3; D is uncertain. Germline V CDR1 and CDR2: KGHDR, SFDVKD. The V end was cut by 4 bases, the J end by 2 bases, with 9 bases between. This CDR3 has 14 amino acids. This CDR3 is CATSDIETTDTQYF. The CDR3 coding sequence is TGTGCCACCAGTGACATCGAGACCACAGATACGCAGTATTTT.

The chain carries TRBV15 and TRBJ2-1; a weak D match, TRBD1 (6 bases). The V end lost 1 base, the J end lost 3 bases, and 13 bases lay between the germline ends. This CDR3 is 16 amino acids long. Germline CDR1 LNHNV, CDR2 YYDKDF (reference sequence). CDR3 coding DNA: TGTGCCACCAGCAGAGCAGGGGTAGAGGGCTACAATGAGCAGTTCTTC. Its protein product is CATSRAGVEGYNEQFF.

The chain combines TRBV19 with TRBJ2-7; TRBD1 aligns across 10 bases. CDR3 length: 16 amino acids. The germline V gene has CDR1 LNHDA and CDR2 SQIVND (reference sequence). With 6 bases clipped from V and 4 bases from J, the junction kept 12 bases outside the gene matches. The CDR3 nucleotides read TGTGCCAGTAGCCCTAAACCACCGGGACAGGGGTACGAGCAGTACTTC. Protein sequence: CASSPKPPGQGYEQYF.

The V call is TRBV28, the J call TRBJ2-3; tentative D call: TRBD2 (6 bases). CDR1 and CDR2 (germline): MDHEN, SYDVKM. V lost 6 bases, J lost 0 bases, and 13 bases lay in between. The CDR3 has 15 amino acids. CDR3 sequence (DNA): TGTGCCAGCAGGGGACTCCAGTTTAGCACAGATACGCAGTATTTT. This sequence encodes CASRGLQFSTDTQYF.

This sequence joins TRBV6-4 and TRBJ2-1, with 7 bases identical to TRBD1. The CDR3 has 14 amino acids. With V trimmed by 5 bases and J by 6 bases, 7 bases remained unmatched. Germline lookup yields CDR1 MRHNA and CDR2 SNTAGT. The CDR3 DNA sequence: TGTGCCAGCAGTTTAAACAGGGGAGTCAATGAGCAGTTCTTC. Residues: CASSLNRGVNEQFF.

In the case of this clone: At one end the junction does not follow the germline gene, possibly because of a read error. The chain couples TRBV7-3 to TRBJ1-4; 7 bases are a match to TRBD1. CDR3 length: 15 amino acids. The germline V gene encodes CDR1 SGHTA and CDR2 FQGTGA. The CDR3 protein is CASSLTGTVNEKLFF. In nucleotides, the CDR3 is TGTGCCAGCAGTTTAACCGGGACAGTCAATGAAAAACTGTTTTTT.

This chain uses TRBV28 with TRBJ2-3, with D tentatively TRBD2 (5 bases). This CDR3 is built from 15 residues. V gave up 5 bases and J gave up 3 bases, with 15 bases separating them. Germline loops: CDR1 MDHEN, CDR2 SYDVKM. The chain's CDR3 is CASSPLGVETDTQYF. CDR3 nucleotide sequence: TGTGCCAGCAGTCCCCTCGGGGTGGAGACAGATACGCAGTATTTT.

The chain carries TRBV5-1 and TRBJ1-2, with a tentative D call TRBD1 (5 bases). This CDR3 region has 15 residues. V lost 2 bases and J lost 4, with 15 bases in between. Germline loops: CDR1 SGHRS, CDR2 YFSETQ. CDR3 nucleotides: TGCGCCAGCAGCTTCAAACAGGAAGGTCCCTATGGCTACACCTTC. This gives the protein CASSFKQEGPYGYTF.

The rearrangement links TRBV7-2 to TRBJ2-1; D is ambiguous. The germline CDR1 and CDR2 sequences are SGHTA and FQGNSA. Deletions cut 5 bases from V and 9 bases from J, with 14 bases between. The CDR3 spans 13 residues. The CDR3 DNA reads as TGTGCCAGCAGCCTGGTATCCCCCGGTGAGCAGTTCTTC. Encoded protein: CASSLVSPGEQFF.

This clone was seen only once. J is TRBJ2-7 and V is TRBV7-8, with D perhaps given as TRBD1 or TRBD2 (5 bases each). Trimming pared 1 base from V and 4 bases from J, leaving 11 bases between. CDR1 SGHVS and CDR2 FQNEAQ come from the germline V gene. The CDR3 consists of 14 residues. CDR3 loop: CASSLGPGRYEQYF. The CDR3 bases are TGTGCCAGCAGCTTAGGTCCGGGACGTTACGAGCAGTACTTC.

On this clone: One end of the junction fails to match germline, which may point to a read error. Here the CDR3 DNA reads TGTGCCAGCAGTTATGGTGACAGGGATAAATCACCCCTCCACTTT. Translation: CASSYGDRDKSPLHF. This chain uses TRBV6-5 with TRBJ1-6; TRBD1 matches 7 bases. The CDR3 has 15 residues. Germline V lookup: CDR1 MNHEY, CDR2 SVGAGI.

The CDR3 sequence is CSVEGWQNNEQFF. Here the CDR3 DNA reads TGCAGCGTTGAAGGGTGGCAGAACAATGAGCAGTTCTTC. The chain has TRBV29-1 and TRBJ2-1; unclear D gene. The CDR3 covers 13 residues. V was trimmed by 1 base and J by 5 bases, leaving 9 bases between them. Germline V CDR1 and CDR2: SQVTM, ANQGSEA.

The gene calls are TRBV2 and TRBJ1-5; no firm D call. In germline, CDR1 is SNHLY, CDR2 FYNNEI. The CDR3 is made up of 15 amino acids. V lost 4 bases to trimming and J lost 2 bases, with 12 bases between them. CDR3 nucleotides: TGTGCCAGCAGTGTGGCAGCAATCGGCAATCAGCCCCAGCATTTT. Protein: CASSVAAIGNQPQHF.